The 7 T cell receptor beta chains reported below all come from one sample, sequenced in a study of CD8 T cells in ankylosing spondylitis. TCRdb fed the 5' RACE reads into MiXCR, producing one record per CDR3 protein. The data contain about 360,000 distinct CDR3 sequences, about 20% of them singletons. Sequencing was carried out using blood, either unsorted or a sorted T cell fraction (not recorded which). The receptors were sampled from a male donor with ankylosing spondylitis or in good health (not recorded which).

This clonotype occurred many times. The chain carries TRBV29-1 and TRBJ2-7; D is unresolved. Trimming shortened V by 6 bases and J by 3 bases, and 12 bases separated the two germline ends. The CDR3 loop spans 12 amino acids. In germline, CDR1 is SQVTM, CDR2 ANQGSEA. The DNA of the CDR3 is TGCAGCGTCTCTGAGACGAACTACGAGCAGTACTTC. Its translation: CSVSETNYEQYF.

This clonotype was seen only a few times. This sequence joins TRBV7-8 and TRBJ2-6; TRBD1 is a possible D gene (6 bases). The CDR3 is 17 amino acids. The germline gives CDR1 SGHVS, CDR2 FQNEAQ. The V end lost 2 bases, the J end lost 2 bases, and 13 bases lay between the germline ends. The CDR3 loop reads CASSLTGNVAGANVLTF. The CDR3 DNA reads TGTGCCAGCAGCTTAACAGGGAATGTTGCTGGGGCCAACGTCCTGACTTTC.

The CDR3 is CASANGQGLNEQFF. The CDR3 DNA reads as TGTGCCAGCGCCAACGGGCAGGGTTTGAATGAGCAGTTCTTC. The rearrangement uses TRBV9 and TRBJ2-1; D possibly corresponds to TRBD1 (5 bases). Deletions cut 7 bases from V and 7 bases from J, with 18 bases between. CDR1 and CDR2 (germline): SGDLS, YYNGEE. The CDR3 is 14 residues long.

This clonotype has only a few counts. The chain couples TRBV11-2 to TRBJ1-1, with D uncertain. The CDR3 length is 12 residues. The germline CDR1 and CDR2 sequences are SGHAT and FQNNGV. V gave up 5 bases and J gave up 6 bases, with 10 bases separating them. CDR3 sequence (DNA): TGTGCCAGCAGCCGGGCACTACCTGAAGCTTTCTTT. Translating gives CASSRALPEAFF.

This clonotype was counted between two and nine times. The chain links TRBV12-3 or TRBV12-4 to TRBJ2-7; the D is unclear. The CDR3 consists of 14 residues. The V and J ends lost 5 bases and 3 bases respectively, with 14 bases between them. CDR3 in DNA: TGTGCCAGCAGTCCGCCGGGCCCCCACTACGAGCAGTACTTC. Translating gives CASSPPGPHYEQYF.

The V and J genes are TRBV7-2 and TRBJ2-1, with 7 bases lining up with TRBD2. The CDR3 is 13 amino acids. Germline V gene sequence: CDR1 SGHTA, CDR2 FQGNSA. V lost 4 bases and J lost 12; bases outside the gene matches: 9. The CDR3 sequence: CASSSLAAIRQFF. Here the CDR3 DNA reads TGTGCCAGCAGCTCCCTAGCGGCGATTAGGCAGTTCTTC. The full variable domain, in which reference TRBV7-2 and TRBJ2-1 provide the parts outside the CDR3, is GAGVSQSPSNKVTEKGKDVELRCDPISGHTALYWYRQSLGQGLEFLIYFQGNSAPDKSGLPSDRFSAERTGGSVSTLTIQRTQQEDSAVYLCASSSLAAIRQFFGPGTRLTVL.

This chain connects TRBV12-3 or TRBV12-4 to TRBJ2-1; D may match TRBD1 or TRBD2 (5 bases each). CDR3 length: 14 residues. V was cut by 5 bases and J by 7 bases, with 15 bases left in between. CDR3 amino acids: CASSLGPPGNEQFF. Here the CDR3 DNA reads TGTGCCAGCAGTCTGGGACCCCCCGGGAATGAGCAGTTCTTC.